A selection of T cell receptor beta chains follows, all from one sample in a study of OX40 agonist ivuxolimab in advanced cancers. Sequencing used immunoSEQ multiplex PCR; TCRdb keeps in-frame clones, though not all of them. The repertoire holds under 100,000 clones, with around 93% as singletons. The specimen was CD4+ or CD8+ T cells sorted from blood, collected in a trial of the OX40 agonist ivuxolimab. The receptor source for this set is an adult with an advanced solid tumor such as melanoma, head and neck, liver or kidney cancer. Both conserved end residues are part of each CDR3. The order of the fields is V gene, CDR3 length, clone size, D gene, J gene, CDR3 DNA, CDR3 protein. D genes are given only for firm matches. Not every row has a clone size; where given, it reads once, few, many or a size class.

TRBV2	15	-	TRBD2	TRBJ2-3	TGTGCCAGCAAGGCGGATAGCGGGAAAAAAGATACGCAGTATTTT	CASKADSGKKDTQYF
TRBV29-1	13	once	-	TRBJ2-1	TGCAGCGTTGAAGCCACTAGAGGCGCTGAGCAGTTCTTC	CSVEATRGAEQFF
TRBV13	14	-	TRBD1	TRBJ1-2	TGTGCCAGCAGCCCAGGACAGGGGCCGGCCGGCTACACCTTC	CASSPGQGPAGYTF
TRBV14	17	-	-	TRBJ1-3	TGTGCCAGCAGCCTATCCCAACAGGGCTGGCTACGAAACACCATATATTTT	CASSLSQQGWLRNTIYF
TRBV29-1	13	-	TRBD2	TRBJ2-3	TGCAGCGTTGGACGGGGGGTAACAGATACGCAGTATTTT	CSVGRGVTDTQYF
TRBV6-5	11	-	-	TRBJ1-1	TGTGCCAGCAGCCGAGACACTGAAGCTTTCTTT	CASSRDTEAFF
TRBV18	16	-	-	TRBJ1-1	TGTGCCAGCTCACCGCTCAAGGGAGGGGTCCACACTGAAGCTTTCTTT	CASSPLKGGVHTEAFF
TRBV30	13	-	-	TRBJ2-1	TGTGCCTGGAGTGTACCACCAGCGGGTGGAGGGTTCTTC	CAWSVPPAGGGFF
TRBV27	13	-	-	TRBJ1-2	TGTGCCAGCAGTTTTAGGGCTAACTATGGCTACACCTTC	CASSFRANYGYTF
TRBV6-6	15	-	TRBD1	TRBJ2-2	TGTGCCAGCAGTTACTTGCAGGGGGCAATCGGGGAGCTGTTTTTT	CASSYLQGAIGELFF
TRBV18	13	-	-	TRBJ2-3	TGTGCCAGCTCCCCCCCCGCGCGCCAGACGCAGTATTTT	CASSPPARQTQYF
TRBV11-3	16	-	TRBD1	TRBJ1-1	TGTGCCAGCTCCCGGGGACAGGGAGTTATGAACACTGAAGCTTTCTTT	CASSRGQGVMNTEAFF
TRBV4-2	19	-	-	TRBJ2-3	TGTGCCAGCAGCCAAGATGAAGGGGCGCCCGACGGGGGCACAGATACGCAGTATTTT	CASSQDEGAPDGGTDTQYF
TRBV14	15	-	-	TRBJ2-1	TGTGCCAGCAGCCAATTAGGCGGCTCCTACAATGAGCAGTTCTTC	CASSQLGGSYNEQFF
TRBV2	12	few	-	TRBJ2-7	TGTGCCAGCAGTGGACTAGTCTACGAGCAGTACTTC	CASSGLVYEQYF
TRBV7-2	15	-	-	TRBJ1-3	TGTGCCAGCAGCTTAGCAGGGACCTCTGGAAACACCATATATTTT	CASSLAGTSGNTIYF
TRBV7-2	16	-	-	TRBJ2-2	TGTGCCAGCAGCTCCCCGCGGGTCCCGAACACCGGGGAGCTGTTTTTT	CASSSPRVPNTGELFF
TRBV11-3	15	few	-	TRBJ2-1	TGTGCCAGCAGCGCCCGGTCGAGACAGGCGAGTGAGCAGTTCTTC	CASSARSRQASEQFF
TRBV7-9	16	-	-	TRBJ2-1	TGTGCCAGCAGCCATCGGGATTTCAGTCCCTACAATGAGCAGTTCTTC	CASSHRDFSPYNEQFF
TRBV7-9	12	-	-	TRBJ2-7	TGTGCCAGCAGCTTAGCGGGAAGGGAGCAGTACTTC	CASSLAGREQYF
TRBV5-1	14	few	-	TRBJ2-7	TGCGCCAGCAGCTTGGAACAGGGAAGTTTCGAGCAGTACTTC	CASSLEQGSFEQYF
TRBV7-3	14	-	-	TRBJ2-7	TGTGCCAGCAGCTTGGCCGGGACACAGAACGAGCAGTACTTC	CASSLAGTQNEQYF
TRBV4-3	19	-	TRBD1	TRBJ1-4	TGCGCCAGCAGCCAAGATGGAAGAACAGGGGTGGCAACTAATGAAAAACTGTTTTTT	CASSQDGRTGVATNEKLFF